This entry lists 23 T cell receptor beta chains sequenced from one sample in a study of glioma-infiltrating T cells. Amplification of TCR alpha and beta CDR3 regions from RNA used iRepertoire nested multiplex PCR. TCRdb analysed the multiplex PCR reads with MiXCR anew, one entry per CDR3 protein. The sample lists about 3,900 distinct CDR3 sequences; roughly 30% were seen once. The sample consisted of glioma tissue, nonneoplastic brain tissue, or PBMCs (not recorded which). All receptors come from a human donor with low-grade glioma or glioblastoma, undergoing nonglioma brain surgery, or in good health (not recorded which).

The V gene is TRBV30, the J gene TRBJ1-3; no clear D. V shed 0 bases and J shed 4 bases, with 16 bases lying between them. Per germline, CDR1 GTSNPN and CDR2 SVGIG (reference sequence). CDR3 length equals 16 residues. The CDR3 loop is CAWSVLFGQGGNTIYF. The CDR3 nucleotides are TGTGCCTGGAGTGTACTGTTCGGGCAAGGAGGAAACACCATATATTTT. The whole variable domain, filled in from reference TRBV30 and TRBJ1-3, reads SQTIHQWPATLVQPVGSPLSLECTVEGTSNPNLYWYRQAAGRGLQLLFYSVGIGQISSEVPQNLSASRPQDRQFILSSKKLLLSDSGFYLCAWSVLFGQGGNTIYFGEGSWLTVV.

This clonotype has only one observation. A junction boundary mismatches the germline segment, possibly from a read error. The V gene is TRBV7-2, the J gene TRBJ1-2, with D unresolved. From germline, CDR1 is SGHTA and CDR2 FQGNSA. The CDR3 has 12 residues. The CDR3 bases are TGTGCCAGCAGCCTAAGCAACTATGGCTGCACCTTC. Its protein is CASSLSNYGCTF. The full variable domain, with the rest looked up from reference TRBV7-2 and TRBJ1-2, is GAGVSQSPSNKVTEKGKDVELRCDPISGHTALYWYRQSLGQGLEFLIYFQGNSAPDKSGLPSDRFSAERTGGSVSTLTIQRTQQEDSAVYLCASSLSNYGCTFGSGTRLTVV.

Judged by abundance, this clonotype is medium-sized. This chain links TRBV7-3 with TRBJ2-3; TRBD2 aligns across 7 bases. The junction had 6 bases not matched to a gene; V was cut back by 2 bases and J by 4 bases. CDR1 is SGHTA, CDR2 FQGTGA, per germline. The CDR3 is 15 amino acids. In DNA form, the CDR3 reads TGTGCCAGCAGCTTATCTGCGGGGAGGGCAGATACGCAGTATTTT. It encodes CASSLSAGRADTQYF.

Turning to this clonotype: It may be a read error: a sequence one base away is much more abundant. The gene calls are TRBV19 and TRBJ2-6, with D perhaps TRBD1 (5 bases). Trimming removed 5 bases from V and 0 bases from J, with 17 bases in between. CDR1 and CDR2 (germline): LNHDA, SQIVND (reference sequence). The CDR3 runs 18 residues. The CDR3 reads CASSYEQETSSGANVLTF. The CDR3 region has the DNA TGTGCCAGTAGTTACGAACAGGAGACGAGCTCTGGGGCCAACGTCCTGACTTTC.

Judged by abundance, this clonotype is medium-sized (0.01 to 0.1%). CDR3: CSARTMDSQFEAFF. In nucleotides, the CDR3 is TGCAGTGCTAGAACTATGGACAGCCAATTTGAAGCTTTCTTT. The rearrangement joins TRBV20-1 to TRBJ1-1; a weak D match, TRBD1 (6 bases). Trimming removed 2 bases at V and 7 bases at J, with 17 bases between. This CDR3 is 14 amino acids long. Germline CDR1 DFQATT, CDR2 SNEGSKA (reference sequence).

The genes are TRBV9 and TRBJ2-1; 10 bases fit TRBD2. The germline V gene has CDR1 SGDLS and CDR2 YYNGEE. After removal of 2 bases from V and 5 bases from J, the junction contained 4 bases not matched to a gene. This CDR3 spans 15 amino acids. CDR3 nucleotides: TGTGCCAGCAGCGTGAGAGGACTAGCGGACAATGAGCAGTTCTTC. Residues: CASSVRGLADNEQFF.

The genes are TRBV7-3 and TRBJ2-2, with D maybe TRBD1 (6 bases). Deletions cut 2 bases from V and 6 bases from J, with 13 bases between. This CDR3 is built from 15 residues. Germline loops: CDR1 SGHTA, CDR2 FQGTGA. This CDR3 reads CASSLQQGSAGELFF. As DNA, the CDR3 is TGTGCCAGCAGCTTACAGCAGGGGTCGGCCGGGGAGCTGTTTTTT.

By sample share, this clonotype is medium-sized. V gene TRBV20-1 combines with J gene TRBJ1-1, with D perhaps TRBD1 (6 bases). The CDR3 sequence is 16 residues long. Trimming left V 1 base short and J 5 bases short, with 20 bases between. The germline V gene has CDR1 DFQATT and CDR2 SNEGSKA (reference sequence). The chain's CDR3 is CSARGTAWGEWTEAFF. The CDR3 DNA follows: TGCAGTGCTAGAGGGACAGCGTGGGGGGAGTGGACTGAAGCTTTCTTT.

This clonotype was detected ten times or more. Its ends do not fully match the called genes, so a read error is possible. This CDR3 reads CASSLAGENNEQFF. The CDR3 bases are TGTGCTAGCAGCTTAGCGGGGGAGAACAATGAGCAGTTCTTC. The chain is built from TRBV7-7 and TRBJ2-1; 9 nucleotides line up with TRBD2. The germline V gene encodes CDR1 SSHAT and CDR2 FNYEAQ (reference sequence). The CDR3 has 14 residues.

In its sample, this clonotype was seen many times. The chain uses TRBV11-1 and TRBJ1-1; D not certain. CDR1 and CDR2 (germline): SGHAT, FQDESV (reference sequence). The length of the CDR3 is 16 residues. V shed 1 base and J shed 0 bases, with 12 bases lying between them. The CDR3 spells CASSLDILVVNTEAFF. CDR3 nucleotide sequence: TGTGCCAGCAGCTTAGATATCCTCGTGGTGAACACTGAAGCTTTCTTT.

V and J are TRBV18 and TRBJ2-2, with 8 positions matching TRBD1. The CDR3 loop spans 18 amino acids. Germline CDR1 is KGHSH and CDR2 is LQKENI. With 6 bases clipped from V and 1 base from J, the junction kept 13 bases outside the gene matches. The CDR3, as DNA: TGTGCCAGCTCCCAACTACAAGCCGGGACAGGGAACACCGGGGAGCTGTTTTTT. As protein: CASSQLQAGTGNTGELFF.

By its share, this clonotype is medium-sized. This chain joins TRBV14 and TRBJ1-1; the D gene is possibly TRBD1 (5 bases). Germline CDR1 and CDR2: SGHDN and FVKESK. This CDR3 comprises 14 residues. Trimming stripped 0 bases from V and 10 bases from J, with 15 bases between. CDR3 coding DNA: TGTGCCAGCAGCCAAGATCGACTCCCAGGGTCAGCTTTCTTT. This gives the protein CASSQDRLPGSAFF.

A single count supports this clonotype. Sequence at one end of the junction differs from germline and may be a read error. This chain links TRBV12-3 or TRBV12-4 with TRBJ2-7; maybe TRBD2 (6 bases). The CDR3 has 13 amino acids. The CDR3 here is CASRKGLVDEHYF. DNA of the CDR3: TGTGCCAGCAGGAAGGGACTGGTTGACGAGCATTACTTC.

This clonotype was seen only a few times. This CDR3 is CASSPQMGPNQPQHF. CDR3 coding DNA: TGTGCCAGCAGCCCCCAGATGGGGCCTAATCAGCCCCAGCATTTT. The chain has TRBV9 and TRBJ1-5, with a weak D call TRBD1 (5 bases). The germline gives CDR1 SGDLS, CDR2 YYNGEE. The CDR3 totals 15 residues. The germline V and J ends were trimmed by 4 bases and 4 bases, with 15 bases remaining between them.

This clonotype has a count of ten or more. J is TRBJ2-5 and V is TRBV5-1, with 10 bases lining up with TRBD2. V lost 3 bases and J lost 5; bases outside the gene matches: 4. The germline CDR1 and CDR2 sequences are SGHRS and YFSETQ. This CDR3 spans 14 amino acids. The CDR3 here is CASSSGLARETQYF. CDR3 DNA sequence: TGCGCCAGCAGCTCGGGACTAGCGAGGGAGACCCAGTACTTC.

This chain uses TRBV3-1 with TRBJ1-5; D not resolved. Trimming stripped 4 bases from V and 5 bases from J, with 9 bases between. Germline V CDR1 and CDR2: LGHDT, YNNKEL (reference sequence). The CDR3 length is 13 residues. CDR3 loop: CASSRAKDQPQHF. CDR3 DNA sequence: TGTGCCAGCAGCCGAGCGAAGGATCAGCCCCAGCATTTT.

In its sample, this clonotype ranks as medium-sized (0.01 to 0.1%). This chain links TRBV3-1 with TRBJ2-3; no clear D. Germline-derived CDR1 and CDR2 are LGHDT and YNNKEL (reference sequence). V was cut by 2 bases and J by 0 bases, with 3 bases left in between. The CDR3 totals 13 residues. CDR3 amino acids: CASSQFSTDTQYF. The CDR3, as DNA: TGTGCCAGCAGCCAATTTAGCACAGATACGCAGTATTTT.

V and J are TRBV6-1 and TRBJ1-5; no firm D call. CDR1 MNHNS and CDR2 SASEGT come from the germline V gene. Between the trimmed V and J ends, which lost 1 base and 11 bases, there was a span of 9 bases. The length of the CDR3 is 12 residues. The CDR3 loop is CASSEGVKTQHF. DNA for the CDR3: TGTGCCAGCAGTGAAGGGGTAAAGACCCAGCATTTT.

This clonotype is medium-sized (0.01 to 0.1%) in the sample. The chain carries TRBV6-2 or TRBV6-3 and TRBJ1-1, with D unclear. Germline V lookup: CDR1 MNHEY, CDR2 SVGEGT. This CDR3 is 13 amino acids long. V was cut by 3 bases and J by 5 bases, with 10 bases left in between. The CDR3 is CASSYYGETEAFF. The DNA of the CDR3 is TGTGCCAGCAGTTATTACGGAGAGACTGAAGCTTTCTTT.

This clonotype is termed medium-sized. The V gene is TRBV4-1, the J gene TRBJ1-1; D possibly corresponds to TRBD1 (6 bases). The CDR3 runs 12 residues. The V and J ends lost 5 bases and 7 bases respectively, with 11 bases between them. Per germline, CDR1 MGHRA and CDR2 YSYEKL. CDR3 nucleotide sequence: TGCGCCAGCAGCTTCGGACAGCGTGAAGCTTTCTTT. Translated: CASSFGQREAFF.

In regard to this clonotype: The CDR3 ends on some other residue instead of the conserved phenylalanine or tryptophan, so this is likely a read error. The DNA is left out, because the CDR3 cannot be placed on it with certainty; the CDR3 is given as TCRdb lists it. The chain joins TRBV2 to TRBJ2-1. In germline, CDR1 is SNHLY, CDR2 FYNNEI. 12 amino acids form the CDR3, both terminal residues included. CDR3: CASERVEAEQSS.

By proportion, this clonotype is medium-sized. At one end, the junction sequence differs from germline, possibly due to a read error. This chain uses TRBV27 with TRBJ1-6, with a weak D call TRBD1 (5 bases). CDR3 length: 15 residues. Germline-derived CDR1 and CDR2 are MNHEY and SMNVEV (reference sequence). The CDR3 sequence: CASSLSRQNHSSLHF. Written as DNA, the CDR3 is TGTGCCAGCAGTTTATCGAGACAGAATCATTCATCCCTCCACTTT.

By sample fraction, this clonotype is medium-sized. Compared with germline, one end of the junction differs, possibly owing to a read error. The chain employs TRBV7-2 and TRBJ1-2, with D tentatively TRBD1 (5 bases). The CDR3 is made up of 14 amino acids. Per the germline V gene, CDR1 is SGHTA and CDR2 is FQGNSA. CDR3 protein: CASSRASGTDSLNF. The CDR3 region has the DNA TGTGCCAGCAGCCGGGCGTCTGGGACCGACTCGCTAAACTTC.